This T cell receptor beta chain stems from a study of CD8 T cells in ankylosing spondylitis. Study observations and caveats: CD8+ disease-linked clones were present at relatively low frequencies in blood. The clones that were linked to disease were reported to be significantly enriched in matched synovial fluid samples from ankylosing spondylitis patients. A TCR beta motif of roughly 8 highly homologous variants seemed to mark ankylosing spondylitis blood.

A note on this clonotype: Its specificity is unknown.

Each TCR beta library was made by quantitative 5'-RACE that incorporated molecular barcodes. TCRdb fed the 5' RACE reads into MiXCR, producing one record per CDR3 protein. The sample records roughly 450,000 distinct CDR3 sequences, 25% to 30% being singletons. CDR1 is SQVTM and CDR2 is ANQGSEA in the germline V gene. This CDR3 is built from 12 residues. Trimming removed 3 bases from V and 0 bases from J, with 5 bases in between. The chain carries TRBV29-1 and TRBJ1-1, with no clear D. Sequencing was done on a sample of blood, either unsorted or a sorted T cell fraction (not recorded which). This sequence originates from a male donor with ankylosing spondylitis. This CDR3 is CSVEPMNTEAFF. CDR3 coding DNA: TGCAGCGTTGAGCCTATGAACACTGAAGCTTTCTTT. Combining the CDR3 with reference TRBV29-1 and TRBJ1-1 gives the whole variable domain SAVISQKPSRDICQRGTSLTIQCQVDSQVTMMFWYRQQPGQSLTLIATANQGSEATYESGFVIDKFPISRPNLTFSTLTVSNMSPEDSSIYLCSVEPMNTEAFFGQGTRLTVV.